One and the same sample provided the 13 T cell receptor beta chains below, sequenced in a study of human thymus T cells (dated by TCRdb to between 2020 and 2021). Libraries were constructed by the immunoSEQ multiplex PCR assay. TCRdb took over this immuneACCESS table, retaining in-frame rearrangements with V and J assigned. Such tables are incomplete; in checked studies, under half of the missing clones stem from an unresolved V gene, and the remainder is unexplained. The sample table holds some 40,000 clones, of which around 94% were seen once. More than 0.1% of the sample goes to the ten largest clones. The sample taken for sequencing was blood. Receptor source: a boy less than two years old with a congenital heart defect but otherwise immunologically healthy.

The gene calls are TRBV30 and TRBJ1-2; TRBD1 aligns across 9 bases. The trim removed 4 bases at V and 4 bases at J, leaving 4 bases unmatched. The length of the CDR3 is 13 residues. Germline V lookup: CDR1 GTSNPN, CDR2 SVGIG (reference sequence). Written as DNA, the CDR3 is TGTGCCTGGAAGGGGACAGGGCCCTATGGCTACACCTTC. Translating it yields CAWKGTGPYGYTF.

The chain uses TRBV7-2 and TRBJ1-4; the D is unclear. The CDR3 is made up of 14 amino acids. With 3 bases removed from V and 1 base from J, the gap between germline ends came to 6 bases. Germline-derived CDR1 and CDR2 are SGHTA and FQGNSA. CDR3 DNA: TGTGCCAGCAGCTTTGGTGGAACTAATGAAAAACTGTTTTTT. Residues: CASSFGGTNEKLFF. The whole variable domain, filled in from reference TRBV7-2 and TRBJ1-4, reads GAGVSQSPSNKVTEKGKDVELRCDPISGHTALYWYRQSLGQGLEFLIYFQGNSAPDKSGLPSDRFSAERTGGSVSTLTIQRTQQEDSAVYLCASSFGGTNEKLFFGSGTQLSVL.

This clone was found a few times. The chain uses TRBV7-9 and TRBJ1-6; D remains unclear. The CDR3 consists of 14 residues. CDR1 and CDR2 from the germline V gene are SEHNR and FQNEAQ (reference sequence). V was trimmed by 6 bases and J by 4 bases, leaving 10 bases between them. Here the CDR3 reads CASRTPGYNSPLHF. In DNA form, the CDR3 reads TGTGCCAGCAGGACCCCTGGTTATAATTCACCCCTCCACTTT.

The V and J genes are TRBV5-1 and TRBJ2-3; TRBD2 matches at 8 bases. This CDR3 contains 13 residues. CDR1 is SGHRS and CDR2 is YFSETQ in the germline V gene. V lost 8 bases and J lost 2; bases outside the gene matches: 4. For the CDR3, the DNA is TGCGCCAGTAGCGGGGCCCTCACAGATACGCAGTATTTT. Its protein is CASSGALTDTQYF.

This chain joins TRBV28 and TRBJ1-1; a weak D match, TRBD1 (6 bases). This CDR3 has 15 residues. The V and J ends lost 5 bases and 1 base respectively, with 14 bases between them. Germline V gives CDR1 MDHEN, CDR2 SYDVKM. The CDR3 nucleotides are TGTGCCAGCAGTCCAGAGACAGGCCAGAACACTGAAGCTTTCTTT. Amino acid sequence: CASSPETGQNTEAFF. The entire variable domain, with the rest obtained from reference TRBV28 and TRBJ1-1, is as follows: DVKVTQSSRYLVKRTGEKVFLECVQDMDHENMFWYRQDPGLGLRLIYFSYDVKMKEKGDIPEGYSVSREKKERFSLILESASTNQTSMYLCASSPETGQNTEAFFGQGTRLTVV.

This rearrangement joins TRBV6-5 to TRBJ2-7; no reliable D call. V dropped 6 bases and J dropped 3 bases, with 15 bases sitting between them. The CDR3 is made up of 14 amino acids. Germline values: CDR1 MNHEY, CDR2 SVGAGI. In nucleotides, the CDR3 is TGTGCCAGCAGCCCATCCGCACACTACTACGAGCAGTACTTC. Translated, it gives CASSPSAHYYEQYF.

This chain links TRBV7-2 with TRBJ2-5; no firm D call. Trimming left V 7 bases short and J 0 bases short, with 9 bases between. The germline V gene encodes CDR1 SGHTA and CDR2 FQGNSA. The CDR3 loop spans 13 amino acids. CDR3 in DNA: TGTGCCAGCATCCATGGGTACCAAGAGACCCAGTACTTC. Translation gives CASIHGYQETQYF.

The chain couples TRBV2 to TRBJ2-3; D might be TRBD1 (6 bases). This CDR3 has 15 amino acids. The germline V gene has CDR1 SNHLY and CDR2 FYNNEI. Trimming removed 4 bases from V and 1 base from J, with 12 bases in between. In DNA, the CDR3 is TGTGCCAGCAGTGTCAGGGGCCTCCGCACAGATACGCAGTATTTT. Translation: CASSVRGLRTDTQYF. The full variable domain, rest sourced from reference TRBV2 and TRBJ2-3, is EPEVTQTPSHQVTQMGQEVILRCVPISNHLYFYWYRQILGQKVEFLVSFYNNEISEKSEIFDDQFSVERPDGSNFTLKIRSTKLEDSAMYFCASSVRGLRTDTQYFGPGTRLTVL.

The genes are TRBV7-2 and TRBJ2-7; TRBD2 aligns across 8 bases. The junction had 7 bases not matched to a gene; V was cut back by 5 bases and J by 4 bases. There are 14 residues in the CDR3. Per germline, CDR1 SGHTA and CDR2 FQGNSA. The CDR3 sequence is CASSAHGGEYEQYF. The CDR3 region has the DNA TGTGCCAGCAGCGCCCACGGGGGGGAATACGAGCAGTACTTC.

Comments on this clone: The same CDR3 arises from other DNA sequences in this sample as well. The chain has TRBV6-6 and TRBJ2-7; D is uncertain. V was pared by 5 bases and J by 3 bases, with 8 bases between. Germline V gives CDR1 MNHNY, CDR2 SVGAGI (reference sequence). The CDR3 has 12 amino acids. CDR3 nucleotide sequence: TGTGCCAGCAGTCCTTCCAGCTACGAGCAGTACTTC. It translates to CASSPSSYEQYF.

J is TRBJ1-2 and V is TRBV4-1; no clear D gene. The CDR3 has 14 residues. Germline loops: CDR1 MGHRA, CDR2 YSYEKL. Trimming removed 1 base at V and 5 bases at J, with 11 bases between. As DNA, the CDR3 is TGCGCCAGCAGCCAAGTTCTCGGACTTTATGGCTACACCTTC. Its protein product is CASSQVLGLYGYTF.

The chain links TRBV4-1 to TRBJ1-5; D is undetermined. The CDR3 sequence is 14 residues long. V was cut by 3 bases and J by 0 bases, with 6 bases left in between. The V gene's germline CDR1 is MGHRA and CDR2 YSYEKL. The CDR3 protein is CASSHPLSNQPQHF. The CDR3 DNA reads TGCGCCAGCAGCCACCCTCTTAGCAATCAGCCCCAGCATTTT.

The V gene is TRBV11-3, the J gene TRBJ2-5; 9 bases align to TRBD2. The CDR3 is 16 residues long. Trimming removed 1 base from V and 5 bases from J; junction bases left unmatched: 8. Germline CDR1 is SGHNT and CDR2 is YENEEA. CDR3 bases: TGTGCCAGCAGCTTAGGACCAGCGGGGGGTGTTGAGACCCAGTACTTC. It specifies CASSLGPAGGVETQYF.